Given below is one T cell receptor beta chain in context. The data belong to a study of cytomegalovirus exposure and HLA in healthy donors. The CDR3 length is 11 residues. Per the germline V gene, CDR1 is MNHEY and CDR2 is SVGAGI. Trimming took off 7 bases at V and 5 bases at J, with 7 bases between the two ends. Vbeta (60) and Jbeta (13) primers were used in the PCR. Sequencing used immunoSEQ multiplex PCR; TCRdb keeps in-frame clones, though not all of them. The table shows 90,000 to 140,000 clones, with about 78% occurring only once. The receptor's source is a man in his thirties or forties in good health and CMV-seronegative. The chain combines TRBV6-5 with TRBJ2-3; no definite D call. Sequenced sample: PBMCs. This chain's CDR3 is CASNSVDTQYF. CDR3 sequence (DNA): TGTGCCAGCAACAGTGTAGATACGCAGTATTTT.